The T cell receptor beta chain described here comes from a study of beta chain features in type 1 diabetes. Study-wide points: Equally in patients and controls, shorter templates might have been favored by PCR. Among all four CD4+ subsets, Type 1 diabetes patients had TCRB CDR3s that were moderately but significantly shorter. Small HLA sub-analyses could not settle whether HLA shapes TCRB rearrangement.

The CDR3 totals 13 residues. Germline V gene lookup returns CDR1 SEHNR and CDR2 FQNEAQ (reference sequence). Trimming cost V 6 bases and J 6 bases; bases outside gene matches: 5. The table lists this clone with many counts. Its antigen is not identified. Expressed TCRB transcripts were sequenced because the entire RNA isolate underwent reverse transcription. Sequencing used immunoSEQ multiplex PCR; TCRdb keeps in-frame clones, though not all of them. The data contain 300,000 to 350,000 clones, around 8.5% of them seen just once; the ten biggest clones take up roughly 0.99%. This receptor was taken from a man aged 30-40 years with type 1 diabetes. The chain employs TRBV7-9 and TRBJ2-7; the match to TRBD1 covers 10 bases. The sequenced sample was central memory CD4+ T cells from blood. CDR3 in amino acids: CASSPDRGAEQYF. The CDR3, as DNA: TGTGCCAGCAGTCCGGACAGGGGGGCCGAGCAGTACTTC.